This T cell receptor (beta chain) was captured by sequencing in a study of CXCR3-negative and CXCR3-positive naive CD8 T cells. General observations from the study: Naive subsets did not differ in surface CD5, and the authors estimated TCR strength using properties of the TRB CDR3. In CXCR3-positive naive cells, the TRB CDR3s were more hydrophobic than in CXCR3-negative naive cells.

Within the CD8+ T cell compartment, naive cells were CD45RO-CCR7+CD27+CD95-. Per the germline V gene, CDR1 is MGHRA and CDR2 is YSYEKL. This CDR3 has 14 amino acids. The TRB cDNA libraries were prepared by 5' RACE with UMI labels. TCRdb reworked the 5' RACE reads into one entry per CDR3 protein, no DNA. The sample includes 130,000 to 150,000 distinct CDR3 sequences. About this clonotype: The antigen remains undetermined.

This receptor was obtained from a human donor in good health. Some clones in this sample may be carry-over from other donors' samples. The chain is built from TRBV4-1 and TRBJ2-1. Sequenced input: naive CXCR3+ CD8+ T cells from blood. The subset here: CD45RO-CCR7+CD27+CD95- naive CD8+ T cells expressing CXCR3 (TNR3+). CDR3 amino acids: CASSQESPYNEQFF.